This TCR beta chain was sequenced in a study of T cell responses to AZD1222 COVID-19 vaccine. Study-level points and caveats: Donors in the cohort were predominantly white British and more often female, and clonal diversity was possibly underestimated.

This clone was counted a single time. Antigen specificity is unknown. Germline CDR1 LGHNT, CDR2 FRNRAP. The CDR3 totals 14 residues. Trimming pared 7 bases from V and 4 bases from J, leaving 14 bases between. This table comes from immunoSEQ multiplex PCR, and its TCRdb copy is limited to in-frame clones, with some not included. The repertoire holds about 110,000 clones, with under 95% as singletons. Sequences were derived from peripheral blood, sampled on day 0 of AZD1222 vaccination. This chain connects TRBV12-5 to TRBJ1-5; D perhaps matches TRBD1 (5 bases). This TCR was recovered from an adult in good health. The chain's CDR3 is CASATSGGNQPQHF. CDR3 nucleotides: TGTGCTAGTGCCACATCGGGGGGGAATCAGCCCCAGCATTTT.